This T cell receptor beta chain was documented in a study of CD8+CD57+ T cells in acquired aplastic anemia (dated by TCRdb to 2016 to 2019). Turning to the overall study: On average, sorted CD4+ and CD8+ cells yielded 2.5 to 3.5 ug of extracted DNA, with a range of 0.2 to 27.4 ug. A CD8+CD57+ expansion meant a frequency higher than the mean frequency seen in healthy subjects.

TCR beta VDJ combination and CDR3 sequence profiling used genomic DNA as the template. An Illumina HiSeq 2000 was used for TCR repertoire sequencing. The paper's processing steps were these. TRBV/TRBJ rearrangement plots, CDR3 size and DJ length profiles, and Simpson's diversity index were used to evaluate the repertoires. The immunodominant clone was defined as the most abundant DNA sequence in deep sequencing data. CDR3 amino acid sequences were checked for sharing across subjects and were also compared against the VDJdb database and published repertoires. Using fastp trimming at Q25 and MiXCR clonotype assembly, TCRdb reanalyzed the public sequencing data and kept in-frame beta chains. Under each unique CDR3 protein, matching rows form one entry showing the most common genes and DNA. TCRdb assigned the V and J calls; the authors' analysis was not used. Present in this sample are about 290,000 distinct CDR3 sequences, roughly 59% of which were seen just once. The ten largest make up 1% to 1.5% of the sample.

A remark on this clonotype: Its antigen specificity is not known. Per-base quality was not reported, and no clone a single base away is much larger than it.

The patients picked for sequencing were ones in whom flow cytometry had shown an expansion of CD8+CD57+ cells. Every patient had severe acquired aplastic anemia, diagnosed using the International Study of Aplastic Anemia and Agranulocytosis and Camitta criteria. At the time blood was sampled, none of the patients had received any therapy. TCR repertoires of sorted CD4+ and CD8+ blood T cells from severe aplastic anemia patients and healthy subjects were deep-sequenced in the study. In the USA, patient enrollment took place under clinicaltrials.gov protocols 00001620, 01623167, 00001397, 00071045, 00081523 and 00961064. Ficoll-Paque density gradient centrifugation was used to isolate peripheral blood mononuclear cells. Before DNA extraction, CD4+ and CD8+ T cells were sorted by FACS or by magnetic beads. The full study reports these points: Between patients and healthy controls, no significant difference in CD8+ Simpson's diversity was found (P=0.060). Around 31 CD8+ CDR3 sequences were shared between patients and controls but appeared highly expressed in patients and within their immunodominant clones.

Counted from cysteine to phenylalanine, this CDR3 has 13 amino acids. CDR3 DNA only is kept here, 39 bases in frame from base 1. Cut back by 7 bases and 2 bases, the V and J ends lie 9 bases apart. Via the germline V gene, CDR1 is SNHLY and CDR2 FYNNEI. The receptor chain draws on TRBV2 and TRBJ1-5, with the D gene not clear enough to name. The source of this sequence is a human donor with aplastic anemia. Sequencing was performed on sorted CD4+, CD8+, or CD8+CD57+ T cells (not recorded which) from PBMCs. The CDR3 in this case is CASNQEGNQPQHF. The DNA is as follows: TGTGCCAGCAACCAAGAAGGCAATCAGCCCCAGCATTTT.